This is a list of T cell receptor beta chains from one sample in a study of sequential checkpoint blockade in melanoma. Measured with immunoSEQ multiplex PCR; TCRdb has only the in-frame clones, and not every one. The repertoire includes roughly 18,000 clones, 55% to 70% of them detected once, and about 19% sits in the top ten. The sample was CD8+ T cells sorted from blood (inferred from file names), taken from a patient given nivolumab and ipilimumab in sequence. The receptors stem from a human donor with melanoma. Each CDR3 is given with its conserved first and last residue. Each record gives: clone size, J gene, V gene, D gene, CDR3 protein, CDR3 DNA. A D gene is named only where the DNA matches it firmly. For some rows the clone size is stated as once, few or many, or as a class when expanded; others skip it.

>NA|TRBJ2-1|TRBV7-9|NA
CASSPPWEMGEQFF
TGTGCCAGCAGCCCCCCCTGGGAGATGGGTGAGCAGTTCTTC
>NA|TRBJ2-7|TRBV6-5|TRBD1
CASSARDSLVDEQYF
TGTGCCAGCAGTGCCCGGGACAGTCTCGTCGACGAGCAGTACTTC
>few|TRBJ2-7|TRBV28|NA
CASTGGFSWSPYEQYF
TGTGCCAGCACCGGCGGATTTTCCTGGAGCCCCTACGAGCAGTACTTC
>NA|TRBJ1-5|TRBV28|TRBD1
CASSPGQGTISNQPQHF
TGTGCCAGCAGTCCCGGACAGGGGACGATTAGCAATCAGCCCCAGCATTTT
>few|TRBJ2-7|TRBV5-4|TRBD2
CASSLKEPGLAIEQYF
TGTGCCAGCAGCCTAAAAGAACCGGGACTAGCGATCGAGCAGTACTTC
>NA|TRBJ1-1|TRBV7-9|TRBD1
CASSGQGGGEAFF
TGTGCCAGCAGCGGACAGGGGGGAGGTGAAGCTTTCTTT
>NA|TRBJ2-1|TRBV6-5|TRBD2
CASSYEAGGDNEQFF
TGTGCCAGCAGTTACGAAGCGGGGGGAGACAATGAGCAGTTCTTC
>NA|TRBJ1-5|TRBV7-9|NA
CASSLGRGSQPQHF
TGTGCCAGCAGCTTGGGCAGGGGAAGTCAGCCCCAGCATTTT
>once|TRBJ2-3|TRBV15|NA
CATSDRGTELTDTQYF
TGTGCCACCAGCGATCGCGGGACGGAACTCACAGATACGCAGTATTTT
>NA|TRBJ2-7|TRBV7-9|NA
CASSLGPGAEQYF
TGTGCCAGCAGCTTAGGCCCAGGGGCCGAGCAGTACTTC
>NA|TRBJ2-5|TRBV5-4|NA
CASSLSNQETQYF
TGTGCCAGCAGCTTGTCCAACCAAGAGACCCAGTACTTC
>few|TRBJ2-7|TRBV7-6|NA
CASSLNSGKEVLEQYF
TGTGCCAGCAGCTTAAATTCGGGGAAGGAAGTACTGGAGCAGTACTTC
>medium-sized|TRBJ2-1|TRBV4-1|NA
CASSGVSGYNEQFF
TGCGCCAGCAGCGGGGTTAGCGGCTACAATGAGCAGTTCTTC
>NA|TRBJ2-7|TRBV7-9|TRBD1
CASSLGGQGSEQYF
TGTGCCAGCAGCTTAGGGGGACAGGGTTCCGAGCAGTACTTC
>NA|TRBJ2-7|TRBV6-6|TRBD1
CATGDRGLGEQYF
TGTGCCACCGGGGACAGGGGACTGGGCGAGCAGTACTTC
>NA|TRBJ2-7|TRBV2|TRBD2
CASSEGAGGAAYEQYF
TGTGCCAGCAGTGAAGGGGCGGGAGGGGCAGCCTACGAGCAGTACTTC
>NA|TRBJ1-2|TRBV10-3|NA
CAISESSGPKGYTF
TGTGCCATCAGTGAGTCGTCAGGCCCGAAGGGCTACACCTTC
>NA|TRBJ1-5|TRBV6-5|TRBD1
CASSTGVNQPQHF
TGTGCCAGCAGTACAGGGGTCAATCAGCCCCAGCATTTT
>few|TRBJ2-7|TRBV11-3|TRBD1
CASSRTGDEQYF
TGTGCCAGCAGCCGGACAGGGGACGAGCAGTACTTC
>NA|TRBJ1-4|TRBV6-5|TRBD1
CASSFLDRGGEKLFF
TGTGCCAGCAGTTTCCTCGACAGGGGTGGGGAAAAACTGTTTTTT
>NA|TRBJ2-2|TRBV19|TRBD1
CATSGQGAWTGELFF
TGTGCCACAAGTGGACAGGGGGCTTGGACCGGGGAGCTGTTTTTT
>NA|TRBJ2-7|TRBV27|TRBD1
CASSPGQGYYEQYF
TGTGCCAGCAGTCCTGGACAGGGCTACTACGAGCAGTACTTC
>NA|TRBJ1-5|TRBV15|TRBD1
CATSREGQFNQPQHF
TGTGCCACCAGCAGAGAGGGACAGTTTAATCAGCCCCAGCATTTT
>NA|TRBJ1-2|TRBV15|NA
CATSRDTSRSYGYTF
TGTGCCACCAGCAGAGATACTAGCCGCTCCTATGGCTACACCTTC
>NA|TRBJ1-1|TRBV7-3|NA
CASSLTGGGTEAFF
TGTGCCAGCAGCTTAACGGGTGGAGGCACTGAAGCTTTCTTT
>once|TRBJ2-7|TRBV7-8|NA
CASSFAGFSSYEQYF
TGTGCCAGCAGCTTTGCGGGCTTTAGCTCCTACGAGCAGTACTTC
>few|TRBJ2-7|TRBV4-3|TRBD1
CASTLDRDPSYEQYF
TGCGCCAGCACCTTAGACAGGGACCCCTCCTACGAGCAGTACTTC
>NA|TRBJ2-1|TRBV5-1|NA
CASSLPDYYNEQFF
TGCGCCAGCAGCTTACCGGACTACTACAATGAGCAGTTCTTC
>once|TRBJ2-5|TRBV25-1|TRBD2
CASSEGTSGAETQYF
TGTGCCAGCAGTGAAGGGACTAGCGGGGCCGAGACCCAGTACTTC
>medium-sized|TRBJ2-7|TRBV11-2|NA
CASSSRGPEPDF
TGTGCCAGCAGCTCCCGAGGCCCGGAACCGGACTTC
>NA|TRBJ2-4|TRBV7-9|TRBD2
CASSRPAGGPAKNIQYF
TGTGCCAGCAGCAGGCCGGCGGGGGGCCCGGCCAAAAACATTCAGTACTTC
>once|TRBJ1-4|TRBV4-3|TRBD1
CASSQGDRASEKLFF
TGCGCCAGCAGCCAAGGGGACAGGGCCTCTGAAAAACTGTTTTTT
>few|TRBJ2-1|TRBV13|NA
CASSGQGPSYNEQFF
TGTGCCAGCAGCGGTCAGGGGCCGTCCTACAATGAGCAGTTCTTC
>NA|TRBJ1-1|TRBV2|NA
CASSAGGGHTEAFF
TGTGCCAGCAGTGCTGGGGGGGGCCACACTGAAGCTTTCTTT
>NA|TRBJ2-7|TRBV13|NA
CASSAGLTYEQYF
TGTGCCAGCAGCGCGGGACTTACCTACGAGCAGTACTTC
>NA|TRBJ2-6|TRBV5-1|TRBD1
CASSLLRTGEAGANVLTF
TGCGCCAGCAGCTTGCTTAGGACAGGGGAAGCTGGGGCCAACGTCCTGACTTTC
>NA|TRBJ2-1|TRBV28|TRBD2
CVAGRGGQHEQFF
TGTGTCGCGGGGCGGGGGGGCCAGCATGAGCAGTTCTTC
>NA|TRBJ2-7|TRBV28|NA
CASSLQGTPHEQYF
TGTGCCAGCTCGCTACAGGGTACCCCCCACGAGCAGTACTTC
>NA|TRBJ2-2|TRBV7-9|NA
CASNPPPGATGELFF
TGTGCCAGCAACCCCCCCCCAGGGGCTACCGGGGAGCTGTTTTTT
>NA|TRBJ2-3|TRBV7-3|NA
CASSSLPAGASTDTQYF
TGTGCCAGCAGCTCTCTACCTGCAGGGGCGTCCACAGATACGCAGTATTTT
>NA|TRBJ2-1|TRBV19|TRBD2
CASTIGLAASYNEQFF
TGTGCCAGTACTATAGGACTAGCGGCCTCCTACAATGAGCAGTTCTTC
>NA|TRBJ1-2|TRBV4-1|TRBD1
CASSHKTGNNYGYTF
TGCGCCAGCAGCCATAAGACAGGGAATAACTATGGCTACACCTTC
>NA|TRBJ1-5|TRBV19|TRBD1
CASSPPSGTGVGNQPQHF
TGTGCCAGTAGTCCGCCCTCCGGGACAGGGGTAGGCAATCAGCCCCAGCATTTT
>NA|TRBJ2-1|TRBV5-5|TRBD2
CASSLETSAYNEQFF
TGTGCCAGCAGCCTTGAGACTAGCGCATACAATGAGCAGTTCTTC
>NA|TRBJ1-3|TRBV9|NA
CASSPRGMPGNTIYF
TGTGCCAGCAGCCCCCGCGGGATGCCTGGAAACACCATATATTTT
>few|TRBJ1-6|TRBV19|NA
CASSIQGESSPLHF
TGTGCCAGTAGTATCCAGGGCGAGAGTTCACCCCTCCACTTT
>NA|TRBJ2-7|TRBV6-5|NA
CASSDLGFSGQYF
TGTGCCAGCTCGGATTTGGGGTTTAGCGGGCAGTACTTC
>NA|TRBJ2-1|TRBV15|TRBD2
CATSRPGTSGYNEQFF
TGTGCCACCAGCAGACCTGGGACTAGCGGGTACAATGAGCAGTTCTTC
>NA|TRBJ2-7|TRBV5-1|NA
CASSFRQGGGEQYF
TGCGCCAGCAGCTTCCGGCAGGGGGGCGGGGAGCAGTACTTC
>NA|TRBJ2-1|TRBV4-3|TRBD2
CASSQDKAGGYNEQFF
TGCGCCAGCAGCCAAGATAAAGCGGGAGGCTATAATGAACAGTTCTTC
>NA|TRBJ2-7|TRBV6-1|TRBD1
CASSESRQGSYEQYF
TGTGCCAGCAGTGAATCCCGACAGGGATCCTACGAGCAGTACTTC
>NA|TRBJ1-5|TRBV4-1|TRBD1
CASSPGFRQGNQPQHF
TGCGCCAGCAGCCCCGGTTTTCGACAGGGAAATCAGCCCCAGCATTTT
>NA|TRBJ2-2|TRBV28|TRBD1
CASSPLLPGQGAYPGELFF
TGTGCCAGCAGCCCCTTATTACCGGGACAGGGTGCTTATCCCGGGGAGCTGTTTTTT
>NA|TRBJ2-1|TRBV11-1|TRBD2
CASSLGLAALGYNEQFF
TGTGCCAGCAGCCTGGGACTAGCGGCCCTGGGATACAATGAGCAGTTCTTC